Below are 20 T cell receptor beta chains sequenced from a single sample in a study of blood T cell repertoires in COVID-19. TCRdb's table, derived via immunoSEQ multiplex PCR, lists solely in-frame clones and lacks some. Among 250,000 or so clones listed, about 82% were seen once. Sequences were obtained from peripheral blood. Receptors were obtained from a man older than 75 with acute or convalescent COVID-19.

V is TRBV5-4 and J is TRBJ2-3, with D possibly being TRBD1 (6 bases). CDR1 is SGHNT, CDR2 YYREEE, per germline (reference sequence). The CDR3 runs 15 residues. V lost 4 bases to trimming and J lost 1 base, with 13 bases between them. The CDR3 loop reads CASSTEYRGTDTQYF. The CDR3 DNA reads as TGTGCCAGCAGCACTGAATACAGGGGCACAGATACGCAGTATTTT.

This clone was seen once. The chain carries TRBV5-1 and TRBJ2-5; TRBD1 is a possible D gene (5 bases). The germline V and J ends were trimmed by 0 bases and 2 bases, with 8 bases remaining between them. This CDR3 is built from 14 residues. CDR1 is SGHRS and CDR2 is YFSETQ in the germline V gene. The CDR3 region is CASSLAGFQETQYF. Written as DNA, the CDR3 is TGCGCCAGCAGCTTGGCAGGGTTTCAAGAGACCCAGTACTTC.

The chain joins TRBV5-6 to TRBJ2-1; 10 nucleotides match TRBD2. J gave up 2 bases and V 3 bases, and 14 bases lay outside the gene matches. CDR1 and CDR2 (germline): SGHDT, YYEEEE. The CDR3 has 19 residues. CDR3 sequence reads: CASSSGLSGRGAPYNEQFF. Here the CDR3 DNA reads TGTGCCAGCAGCTCCGGACTGAGCGGGAGGGGGGCCCCCTACAATGAGCAGTTCTTC.

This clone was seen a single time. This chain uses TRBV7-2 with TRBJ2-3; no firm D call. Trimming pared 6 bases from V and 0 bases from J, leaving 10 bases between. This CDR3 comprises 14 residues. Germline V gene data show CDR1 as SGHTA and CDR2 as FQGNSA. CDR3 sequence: CASRSGLSTDTQYF. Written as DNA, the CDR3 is TGTGCCAGCAGATCAGGATTAAGCACAGATACGCAGTATTTT.

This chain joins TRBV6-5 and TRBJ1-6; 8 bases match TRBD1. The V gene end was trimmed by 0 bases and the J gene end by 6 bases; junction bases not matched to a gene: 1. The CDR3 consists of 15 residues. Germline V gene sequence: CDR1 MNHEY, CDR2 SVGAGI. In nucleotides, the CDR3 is TGTGCCAGCAGTTACTCGACAGGGGTTAATTCACCCCTCCACTTT. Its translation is CASSYSTGVNSPLHF.

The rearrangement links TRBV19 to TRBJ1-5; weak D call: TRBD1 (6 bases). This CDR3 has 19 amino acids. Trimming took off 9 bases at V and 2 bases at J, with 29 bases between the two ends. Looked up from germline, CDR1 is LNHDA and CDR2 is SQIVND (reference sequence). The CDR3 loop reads CASTYRDFKIFGGNQPQHF. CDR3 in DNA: TGTGCCAGCACTTACAGGGATTTTAAAATATTTGGGGGCAATCAGCCCCAGCATTTT. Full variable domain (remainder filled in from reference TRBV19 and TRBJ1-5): DGGITQSPKYLFRKEGQNVTLSCEQNLNHDAMYWYRQDPGQGLRLIYYSQIVNDFQKGDIAEGYSVSREKKESFPLTVTSAQKNPTAFYLCASTYRDFKIFGGNQPQHFGDGTRLSIL.

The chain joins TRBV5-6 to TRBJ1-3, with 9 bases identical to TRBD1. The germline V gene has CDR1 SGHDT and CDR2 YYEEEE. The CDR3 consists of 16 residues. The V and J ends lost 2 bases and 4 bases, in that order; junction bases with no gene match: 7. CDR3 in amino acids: CASSLPGTGWGNTIYF. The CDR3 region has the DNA TGTGCCAGCAGCTTACCCGGGACAGGGTGGGGAAACACCATATATTTT.

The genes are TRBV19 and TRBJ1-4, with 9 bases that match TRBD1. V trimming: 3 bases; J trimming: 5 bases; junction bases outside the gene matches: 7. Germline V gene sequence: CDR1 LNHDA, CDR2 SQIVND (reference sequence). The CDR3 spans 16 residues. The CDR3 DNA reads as TGTGCCAGTAGTATTCGAGGGACAGGGACGAATGAAAAACTGTTTTTT. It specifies CASSIRGTGTNEKLFF.

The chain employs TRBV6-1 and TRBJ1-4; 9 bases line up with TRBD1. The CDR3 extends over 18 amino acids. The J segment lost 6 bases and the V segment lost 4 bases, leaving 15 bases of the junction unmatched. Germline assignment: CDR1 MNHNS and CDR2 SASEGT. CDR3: CASSGGTGMGRTYEKLFF. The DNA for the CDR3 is TGTGCCAGCAGTGGGGGGACAGGGATGGGCCGCACGTATGAAAAACTGTTTTTT.

DNA of the CDR3: TGCGCCAGCAGCTTTGGGGACTGGAACAATGAGCAGTTCTTC. This translates into CASSFGDWNNEQFF. The chain uses TRBV5-1 and TRBJ2-1; tentatively, D is TRBD2 (6 bases). Per germline, CDR1 SGHRS and CDR2 YFSETQ. V gave up 2 bases and J gave up 5 bases, with 11 bases separating them. This CDR3 has 14 amino acids.

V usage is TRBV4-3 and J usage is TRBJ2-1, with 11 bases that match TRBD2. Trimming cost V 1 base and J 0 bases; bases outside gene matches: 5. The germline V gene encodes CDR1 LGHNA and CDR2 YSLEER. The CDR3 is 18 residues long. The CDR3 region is CASSQVLAGGPSYNEQFF. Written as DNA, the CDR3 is TGCGCCAGCAGCCAAGTCCTAGCGGGGGGTCCCTCCTACAATGAGCAGTTCTTC.

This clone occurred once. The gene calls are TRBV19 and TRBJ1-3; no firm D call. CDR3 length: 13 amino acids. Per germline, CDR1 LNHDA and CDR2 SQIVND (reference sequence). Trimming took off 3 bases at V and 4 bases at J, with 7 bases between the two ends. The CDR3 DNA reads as TGTGCCAGTAGTATTCCTAACGGAAACACCATATATTTT. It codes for CASSIPNGNTIYF. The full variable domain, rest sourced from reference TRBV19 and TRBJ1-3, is DGGITQSPKYLFRKEGQNVTLSCEQNLNHDAMYWYRQDPGQGLRLIYYSQIVNDFQKGDIAEGYSVSREKKESFPLTVTSAQKNPTAFYLCASSIPNGNTIYFGEGSWLTVV.

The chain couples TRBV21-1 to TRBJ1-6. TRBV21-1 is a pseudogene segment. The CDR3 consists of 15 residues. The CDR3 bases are TGTGCCAGCAGCTTTCGGGGAGGGACACATTCACCCCTCCACTTT. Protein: CASSFRGGTHSPLHF.

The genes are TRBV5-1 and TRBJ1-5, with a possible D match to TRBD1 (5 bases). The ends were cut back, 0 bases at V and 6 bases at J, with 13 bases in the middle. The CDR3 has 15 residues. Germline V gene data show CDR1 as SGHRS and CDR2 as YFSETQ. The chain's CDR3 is CASSLGLLRGQPQHF. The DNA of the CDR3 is TGCGCCAGCAGCTTGGGACTGCTAAGGGGTCAGCCCCAGCATTTT.

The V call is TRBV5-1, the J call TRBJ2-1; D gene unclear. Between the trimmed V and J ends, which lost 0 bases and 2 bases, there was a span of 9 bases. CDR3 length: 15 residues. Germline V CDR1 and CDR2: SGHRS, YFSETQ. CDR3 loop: CASSLVEATYNEQFF. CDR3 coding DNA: TGCGCCAGCAGCTTGGTTGAGGCTACCTACAATGAGCAGTTCTTC.

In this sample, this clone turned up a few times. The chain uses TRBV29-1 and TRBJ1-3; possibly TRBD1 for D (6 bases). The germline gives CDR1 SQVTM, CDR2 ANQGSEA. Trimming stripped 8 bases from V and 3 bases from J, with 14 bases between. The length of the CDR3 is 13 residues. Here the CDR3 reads CSIGGQSGNTIYF. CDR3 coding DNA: TGCAGCATCGGGGGGCAAAGTGGAAACACCATATATTTT.

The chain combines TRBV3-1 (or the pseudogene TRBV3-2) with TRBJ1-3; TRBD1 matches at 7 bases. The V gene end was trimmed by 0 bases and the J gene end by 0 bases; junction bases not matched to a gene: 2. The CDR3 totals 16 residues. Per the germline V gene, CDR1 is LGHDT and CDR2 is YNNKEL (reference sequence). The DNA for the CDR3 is TGTGCCAGCAGCCAAGAAAGGACAGGCTCTGGAAACACCATATATTTT. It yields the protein CASSQERTGSGNTIYF.

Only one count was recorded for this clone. The CDR3 nucleotides read TGTGCCAGCAGCGTAGATTCGCCAGGGGCCATGAACACTGAAGCTTTCTTT. It specifies CASSVDSPGAMNTEAFF. The chain combines TRBV9 with TRBJ1-1; D possibly corresponds to TRBD1 (6 bases). The germline V and J ends were trimmed by 0 bases and 0 bases, with 15 bases remaining between them. This CDR3 has 17 residues. CDR1 is SGDLS and CDR2 is YYNGEE in the germline V gene.

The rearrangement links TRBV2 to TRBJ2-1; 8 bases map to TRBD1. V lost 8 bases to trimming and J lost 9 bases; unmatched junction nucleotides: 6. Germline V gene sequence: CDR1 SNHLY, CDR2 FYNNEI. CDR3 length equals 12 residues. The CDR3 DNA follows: TGTGCCAGCGGGCAGGGGGCTGTTGAGCAGTTCTTC. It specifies CASGQGAVEQFF.

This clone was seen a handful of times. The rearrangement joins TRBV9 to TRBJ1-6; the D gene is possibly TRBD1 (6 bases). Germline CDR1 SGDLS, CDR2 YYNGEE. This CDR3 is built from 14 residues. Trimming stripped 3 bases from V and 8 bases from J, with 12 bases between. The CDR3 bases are TGTGCCAGCAGCGCAGGGGATCTTGATTCACCCCTCCACTTT. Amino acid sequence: CASSAGDLDSPLHF.